The clone carrying this T cell receptor (beta chain) was seen ten or more times. The antigen is unknown. The data were obtained in a study of glioma-infiltrating T cells. Study findings and constraints: Gliomas, especially low-grade, showed above-expected tissue-blood divergence; non-neoplastic patients showed below. Very few CDR3 sequences were shared between tissue and blood.

Amplification of TCR alpha and beta CDR3 regions from RNA used iRepertoire nested multiplex PCR. For one-step reverse transcription and amplification, about 90-400 ng of tissue mRNA or PBMC total RNA was used. TCRdb ran MiXCR on the multiplex PCR reads and lists one entry per CDR3 protein. The repertoire includes approximately 40,000 distinct CDR3 sequences, approximately 20% of them detected once, and roughly 6.1% sits in the top ten. The clonotype comes from a human donor with low-grade glioma or glioblastoma, undergoing nonglioma brain surgery, or in good health (not recorded which). Sequenced: glioma tissue, nonneoplastic brain tissue, or PBMCs (not recorded which).

CDR3 in amino acids: CSASPGQDSSPLHF. In nucleotides, the CDR3 is TGCAGTGCTAGCCCGGGACAGGACAGTTCACCCCTCCACTTT. This chain connects TRBV20-1 to TRBJ1-6, with 8 bases aligning to TRBD1. The germline V gene encodes CDR1 DFQATT and CDR2 SNEGSKA (reference sequence). The J segment lost 9 bases and the V segment lost 3 bases, leaving 7 bases of the junction unmatched. CDR3 size: 14 residues.